The 26 T cell receptor beta chains presented below share a single source sample, sequenced in a study of blood T cells in healthy people across ages. PCR was performed a second time for about 7 to 12 cycles using a sample-barcoded 5' primer and a J-beta primer mix. TCRdb analysed the 5' RACE reads with MiXCR anew, one entry per CDR3 protein. The repertoire holds roughly 800,000 distinct CDR3 sequences, 58% seen once, with approximately 21% in the top ten. What was sequenced was blood. All receptors derive from a man aged 25 to 45 in good health.

The chain joins TRBV27 to TRBJ2-4; D is possibly TRBD1 or TRBD2 (5 bases each). TRBJ2-7 explains the end of the DNA better; the J call may be wrong. Germline loops: CDR1 MNHEY, CDR2 SMNVEV (reference sequence). The length of the CDR3 is 15 residues. CDR3 nucleotides: TGTGCCAGCAGTTGGGACGGCAGTAACGCCTACGAGCAGTACTTC. As protein: CASSWDGSNAYEQYF.

The V and J genes are TRBV6-4 and TRBJ1-5; 8 bases map to TRBD1. CDR3 length: 15 amino acids. Trimming removed 6 bases from V and 6 bases from J; junction bases left unmatched: 10. Germline values: CDR1 MRHNA, CDR2 SNTAGT. This CDR3 reads CASSAPDRVGQPQHF. DNA of the CDR3: TGTGCCAGCAGCGCCCCGGACAGGGTTGGTCAGCCCCAGCATTTT.

This clonotype was seen a handful of times. This sequence joins TRBV5-6 and TRBJ2-1; D gene uncertain. V was shortened by 0 bases and J by 1 base, with 8 bases between the two germline ends. Germline CDR1 and CDR2: SGHDT and YYEEEE. This CDR3 spans 15 amino acids. CDR3 in amino acids: CASSLGLQSYNEQFF. The CDR3 bases are TGTGCCAGCAGCTTGGGGCTCCAGTCCTACAATGAGCAGTTCTTC.

CDR3 loop: CASSEGRGTNYGYTF. Here the CDR3 DNA reads TGTGCCAGCAGTGAAGGGCGGGGAACGAACTATGGCTACACCTTC. The gene calls are TRBV6-1 and TRBJ1-2, with unresolved D. V was pared by 1 base and J by 2 bases, with 11 bases between. The CDR3 covers 15 residues. The germline V gene has CDR1 MNHNS and CDR2 SASEGT.

V usage is TRBV20-1 and J usage is TRBJ2-6, with no clear D. This CDR3 comprises 14 residues. CDR1 is DFQATT and CDR2 is SNEGSKA in the germline V gene (reference sequence). Trimming pared 2 bases from V and 0 bases from J, leaving 5 bases between. The CDR3 reads CSARKTSGANVLTF. CDR3 DNA sequence: TGCAGTGCTAGAAAGACCTCTGGGGCCAACGTCCTGACTTTC.

This clonotype was picked up a small number of times. The rearrangement joins TRBV7-2 to TRBJ1-2, with 7 positions matching TRBD1. Germline-derived CDR1 and CDR2 are SGHTA and FQGNSA. V lost 5 bases, J lost 2 bases, and 11 bases stayed unmatched. The CDR3 runs to 16 residues. This CDR3 reads CASSNRPDRPNYGYTF. The CDR3 DNA is TGTGCCAGCAGCAACCGACCGGACAGGCCGAACTATGGCTACACCTTC.

This clonotype came up a few times. The gene calls are TRBV29-1 and TRBJ2-7; D is possibly TRBD1 (5 bases). This CDR3 has 13 residues. Trimming pared 1 base from V and 4 bases from J, leaving 11 bases between. Germline V gene lookup returns CDR1 SQVTM and CDR2 ANQGSEA. The CDR3, as DNA: TGCAGCGTTGAAGGAAAAGGGGATTACGAGCAGTACTTC. This translates into CSVEGKGDYEQYF.

The chain links TRBV28 to TRBJ2-5; 7 nucleotides line up with TRBD2. The CDR3 is 16 residues long. Germline CDR1 is MDHEN and CDR2 is SYDVKM. With 4 bases clipped from V and 4 bases from J, the junction kept 12 bases outside the gene matches. CDR3 region: CASSSGLEGDRETQYF. The CDR3 nucleotides read TGTGCCAGCAGTTCCGGACTAGAAGGCGATCGAGAGACCCAGTACTTC.

V usage is TRBV25-1 and J usage is TRBJ2-3, with 9 bases that match TRBD2. The length of the CDR3 is 16 residues. The germline gives CDR1 MGHDK, CDR2 SYGVNS. Trimming cost V 3 bases and J 3 bases; bases outside gene matches: 7. This CDR3 reads CASSDLLAGDTDTQYF. The DNA for the CDR3 is TGTGCCAGCAGTGACCTCTTAGCGGGGGATACAGATACGCAGTATTTT.

This clonotype was picked up a small number of times. V gene TRBV29-1 combines with J gene TRBJ2-1; TRBD1 is a possible D gene (6 bases). Germline V gene lookup returns CDR1 SQVTM and CDR2 ANQGSEA. The CDR3 spans 14 residues. V lost 6 bases and J 5 bases, leaving 17 bases between the germline ends. CDR3 protein: CSVSKGYRDNEQFF. CDR3 bases: TGCAGCGTCTCCAAAGGATACAGGGACAATGAGCAGTTCTTC.

This clonotype was counted a few times. CDR3 coding DNA: TGCAGCGTTAGCCAGGGAGGCAGTGTTGCTTTCTTT. Translated: CSVSQGGSVAFF. The chain couples TRBV29-1 to TRBJ1-1, with D possibly being TRBD1 (5 bases). The V and J ends lost 5 bases and 11 bases respectively, with 18 bases between them. Germline assignment: CDR1 SQVTM and CDR2 ANQGSEA. The CDR3 has 12 residues.

The rearrangement joins TRBV5-1 to TRBJ2-4, with 10 bases identical to TRBD1. V was pared by 2 bases and J by 6 bases, with 2 bases of the junction left unmatched. Germline CDR1 is SGHRS and CDR2 is YFSETQ. CDR3 length: 14 residues. The CDR3 sequence: CASSLGTGANIQYF. CDR3 nucleotides: TGCGCCAGCAGCTTAGGGACAGGGGCAAACATTCAGTACTTC.

This sequence joins TRBV2 and TRBJ2-5, with a possible D match to TRBD2 (5 bases). The DNA end is more similar to TRBJ2-4, so the J call may be wrong. Germline V gene sequence: CDR1 SNHLY, CDR2 FYNNEI. This CDR3 contains 13 residues. For the CDR3, the DNA is TGTGCCAGCAGTGGACTCACGGGAAGCATTCAGTACTTC. Residues: CASSGLTGSIQYF.

This chain joins TRBV7-2 and TRBJ2-4, with D tentatively TRBD1 (5 bases). TRBJ2-7 explains the end of the DNA better; the J call may be wrong. This CDR3 is 13 amino acids long. Germline values: CDR1 SGHTA, CDR2 FQGNSA. The DNA for the CDR3 is TGTGCCAGCAGCTCAGGGTATGCCTACGAGCAGTACTTC. The encoded protein is CASSSGYAYEQYF.

The chain has TRBV28 and TRBJ1-2; 8 positions match TRBD1. Trimming removed 5 bases from V and 4 bases from J; junction bases left unmatched: 3. This CDR3 is 13 amino acids long. The germline CDR1 and CDR2 sequences are MDHEN and SYDVKM. The CDR3 DNA sequence: TGTGCCAGCAGTATGGGACAGGTCTATGGCTACACCTTC. Amino acid sequence: CASSMGQVYGYTF.

This clonotype was detected only a few times. The CDR3 nucleotides read TGTGCCAGCAGTTCCGCCGCAGGGGACAGAACAGAGACCCAGTACTTC. Translated: CASSSAAGDRTETQYF. The chain uses TRBV27 and TRBJ2-7, with TRBD1 matching over 7 bases. The J call may be faulty, since TRBJ2-5 better matches the DNA end. The germline gives CDR1 MNHEY, CDR2 SMNVEV (reference sequence). The CDR3 covers 16 residues.

This clonotype was counted between two and nine times. This chain connects TRBV10-3 to TRBJ2-7; TRBD1 matches 8 bases. Losses at the gene ends were 2 bases for V and 4 bases for J; bases not matched to a gene: 4. This CDR3 is built from 14 residues. Germline-derived CDR1 and CDR2 are ENHRY and SYGVKD. The CDR3: CAISEVQGDYEQYF. CDR3 bases: TGTGCCATCAGTGAGGTACAGGGGGATTACGAGCAGTACTTC.

The CDR3 protein is CASSTRDPPKQFF. CDR3 nucleotides: TGTGCCAGCAGTACCCGGGACCCCCCTAAGCAGTTCTTC. The V gene is TRBV6-5, the J gene TRBJ2-1, with D perhaps TRBD1 or TRBD2 (5 bases each). V lost 5 bases and J lost 11, with 16 bases in between. The CDR3 sequence is 13 residues long. The germline CDR1 and CDR2 sequences are MNHEY and SVGAGI.

This clonotype was seen a few times. The chain joins TRBV15 to TRBJ1-5; D is unclear. The CDR3 is made up of 15 amino acids. The germline CDR1 and CDR2 sequences are LNHNV and YYDKDF (reference sequence). V lost 0 bases, J lost 0 bases, and 6 bases lay in between. The chain's CDR3 is CATSRDPFSNQPQHF. CDR3 in DNA: TGTGCCACCAGCAGAGATCCCTTTAGCAATCAGCCCCAGCATTTT.

The rearrangement links TRBV10-3 to TRBJ2-3, with TRBD2 identical over 9 bases. The V and J ends lost 6 bases and 3 bases, in that order; junction bases with no gene match: 10. The CDR3 totals 16 residues. CDR1 is ENHRY and CDR2 is SYGVKD in the germline V gene. The CDR3 DNA reads as TGTGCCATCAGCAAGAATAGCGGGGGCATAACAGATACGCAGTATTTT. Encoded protein: CAISKNSGGITDTQYF.

This chain uses TRBV20-1 with TRBJ2-5; unclear D gene. Trimming shortened V by 1 base and J by 5 bases, and 14 bases separated the two germline ends. CDR3 length: 14 amino acids. CDR1 and CDR2 from the germline V gene are DFQATT and SNEGSKA (reference sequence). CDR3 DNA sequence: TGCAGTGCTAGAGTTCCCCGGATCGAGGAGACCCAGTACTTC. It codes for CSARVPRIEETQYF.

The chain combines TRBV10-3 with TRBJ2-5, with TRBD2 matching 12 bases. The germline V gene has CDR1 ENHRY and CDR2 SYGVKD. This CDR3 contains 15 residues. V was pared by 10 bases and J by 2 bases, with 8 bases of the junction left unmatched. CDR3 sequence: CASAGTSGSQETQYF. CDR3 coding DNA: TGTGCCAGCGCCGGGACTAGCGGGTCTCAAGAGACCCAGTACTTC.

About this clonotype itself: Being one base from a much bigger clone, this may be a read error. The chain carries TRBV7-2 and TRBJ2-5; D ambiguous. This CDR3 has 15 residues. Germline V gene data show CDR1 as SGHTA and CDR2 as FQGNSA. Deletions cut 4 bases from V and 5 bases from J, with 17 bases between. The CDR3 DNA follows: TGTGCCAGCAGCTGGGTTGGAATAGTGAGCGAGACCCAGTACTTC. Amino acids: CASSWVGIVSETQYF.

The chain combines TRBV6-2 or TRBV6-3 with TRBJ2-1; D not resolved. The germline V and J ends were trimmed by 4 bases and 4 bases, with 14 bases remaining between them. The CDR3 is made up of 15 amino acids. Germline V gene data show CDR1 as MNHEY and CDR2 as SVGEGT. Here the CDR3 reads CASSCGGSVYNEQFF. CDR3 DNA sequence: TGTGCCAGCAGTTGCGGTGGATCGGTATACAATGAGCAGTTCTTC.

V gene TRBV5-1 combines with J gene TRBJ2-1; 8 positions match TRBD2. In germline, CDR1 is SGHRS, CDR2 YFSETQ. Losses at the gene ends were 6 bases for V and 7 bases for J; bases not matched to a gene: 6. This CDR3 has 13 amino acids. The CDR3 coding sequence is TGCGCCAGCACCCGGACTAGCCGGAATGAGCAGTTCTTC. This sequence encodes CASTRTSRNEQFF.

This clonotype was seen more than once but under ten times. The J gene is TRBJ1-1, the V gene TRBV12-3 or TRBV12-4, with D possibly being TRBD1 (5 bases). Trimming left V 3 bases short and J 2 bases short, with 13 bases between. The CDR3 has 15 amino acids. CDR3 amino acids: CASSFEDRTNTEAFF. In DNA form, the CDR3 reads TGTGCCAGCAGTTTTGAAGACAGAACTAACACTGAAGCTTTCTTT.